A selection of T cell receptor beta chains follows, all from one sample in a study of Ad26.COV2.S vaccination and SARS-CoV-2 variants. Sequencing was performed with immunoSEQ multiplex PCR; in TCRdb, only in-frame clones are kept and a portion is missing. The sample consists of hundreds of thousands of clones, roughly nine tenths of them appearing once. Material: peripheral blood, obtained in a trial of Ad26.COV2.S vaccine versus placebo. These receptors were obtained from a person aged 18-65 years who received the Ad26.COV2.S COVID-19 vaccine or a placebo. CDR3s include the opening cysteine and the closing phenylalanine or tryptophan. D genes are given only for firm matches. The size field is filled for only some rows; it gives once, few, many or a size class.

CDR3 protein: CASSQPPGYTEAFF
CDR3 DNA: TGTGCCAGCAGCCAACCCCCAGGGTACACTGAAGCTTTCTTT
V gene: TRBV5-5
clone size: -
J gene: TRBJ1-1
D gene: -

CDR3 protein: CASSFRAGSNEQFF
CDR3 DNA: TGTGCCAGCAGCTTTCGGGCAGGGTCGAATGAGCAGTTCTTC
V gene: TRBV11-3
clone size: -
J gene: TRBJ2-1
D gene: -

CDR3 protein: CASSLTGTVAETQYF
CDR3 DNA: TGCGCCAGCAGCCTAACCGGGACAGTAGCAGAGACCCAGTACTTC
V gene: TRBV5-1
clone size: -
J gene: TRBJ2-5
D gene: TRBD1

CDR3 protein: CASSFISGQGTDTQYF
CDR3 DNA: TGCGCCAGCAGCTTCATCTCGGGACAGGGCACAGATACGCAGTATTTT
V gene: TRBV5-1
clone size: -
J gene: TRBJ2-3
D gene: TRBD1

CDR3 protein: CASSQGPGVVQETQYF
CDR3 DNA: TGTGCCAGCAGCCAAGGGCCGGGAGTCGTACAAGAGACCCAGTACTTC
V gene: TRBV3-1/TRBV3-2
clone size: -
J gene: TRBJ2-5
D gene: -

CDR3 protein: CATLRRDRVGDTQYF
CDR3 DNA: TGTGCCACCCTCAGGCGGGACAGGGTGGGAGATACGCAGTATTTT
V gene: TRBV27
clone size: -
J gene: TRBJ2-3
D gene: TRBD1

CDR3 protein: CASSPDRGTTWEYF
CDR3 DNA: TGCGCCAGCAGCCCCGACAGGGGAACTACGTGGGAGTATTTT
V gene: TRBV5-1
clone size: -
J gene: TRBJ2-3
D gene: TRBD1

CDR3 protein: CASSLQGPLNEQYF
CDR3 DNA: TGCGCCAGCAGCTTGCAGGGCCCGCTGAACGAGCAGTACTTC
V gene: TRBV5-1
clone size: -
J gene: TRBJ2-7
D gene: -

CDR3 protein: CASSLLGLAGVNTGELFF
CDR3 DNA: TGCGCCAGCAGCCTCCTTGGACTAGCGGGAGTTAACACCGGGGAGCTGTTTTTT
V gene: TRBV5-1
clone size: -
J gene: TRBJ2-2
D gene: TRBD2

CDR3 protein: CASSSADKGGYTF
CDR3 DNA: TGTGCCAGCAGTTCCGCGGACAAGGGGGGCTACACCTTC
V gene: TRBV6-2/TRBV6-3
clone size: few
J gene: TRBJ1-2
D gene: -

CDR3 protein: CASSLSGRTTDTQYF
CDR3 DNA: TGTGCCAGCAGCTTAAGCGGGAGGACCACAGATACGCAGTATTTT
V gene: TRBV7-2
clone size: once
J gene: TRBJ2-3
D gene: TRBD2

CDR3 protein: CASSEPADRPSYEQYF
CDR3 DNA: TGTGCCAGCAGTGAACCTGCGGACAGGCCCTCCTACGAGCAGTACTTC
V gene: TRBV2
clone size: -
J gene: TRBJ2-7
D gene: TRBD1

CDR3 protein: CASSQVNTEAFF
CDR3 DNA: TGTGCCAGCAGCCAAGTGAACACTGAAGCTTTCTTT
V gene: TRBV7-9
clone size: few
J gene: TRBJ1-1
D gene: -

CDR3 protein: CASSSGGTDTQYF
CDR3 DNA: TGTGCCAGCAGCTCCGGGGGCACAGATACGCAGTATTTT
V gene: TRBV13
clone size: -
J gene: TRBJ2-3
D gene: -

CDR3 protein: CASSPSRGVPNEKLFF
CDR3 DNA: TGTGCCAGCTCACCAAGTCGCGGGGTGCCTAATGAAAAACTGTTTTTT
V gene: TRBV18
clone size: -
J gene: TRBJ1-4
D gene: -

CDR3 protein: CASSIFNTGELFF
CDR3 DNA: TGTGCCAGCAGCATATTTAACACCGGGGAGCTGTTTTTT
V gene: TRBV7-9
clone size: -
J gene: TRBJ2-2
D gene: -

CDR3 protein: CASSPWTNEQFF
CDR3 DNA: TGTGCCAGCAGCCCCTGGACCAATGAGCAGTTCTTC
V gene: TRBV7-9
clone size: -
J gene: TRBJ2-1
D gene: -

CDR3 protein: CASSPWDSYNEQFF
CDR3 DNA: TGTGCCAGCTCACCCTGGGACAGCTACAATGAGCAGTTCTTC
V gene: TRBV18
clone size: -
J gene: TRBJ2-1
D gene: TRBD1

CDR3 protein: CASTRDLVGNTIYF
CDR3 DNA: TGCGCCAGCACCAGGGACTTAGTTGGAAACACCATATATTTT
V gene: TRBV5-1
clone size: few
J gene: TRBJ1-3
D gene: -

CDR3 protein: CASSRVWEQYF
CDR3 DNA: TGTGCCAGCAGCCGGGTGTGGGAGCAGTACTTC
V gene: TRBV6-5
clone size: few
J gene: TRBJ2-7
D gene: -

CDR3 protein: CAISDHRGGWSHEQYF
CDR3 DNA: TGTGCCATCAGTGACCACAGGGGAGGATGGAGCCACGAGCAGTACTTC
V gene: TRBV10-3
clone size: -
J gene: TRBJ2-7
D gene: -

CDR3 protein: CASSQDTPYEQYF
CDR3 DNA: TGCGCCAGCAGCCAAGACACCCCCTACGAGCAGTACTTC
V gene: TRBV4-3
clone size: -
J gene: TRBJ2-7
D gene: -

CDR3 protein: CATRDSRTSGAYNEQFF
CDR3 DNA: TGTGCCACCCGGGACAGCAGGACTAGCGGAGCTTACAATGAGCAGTTCTTC
V gene: TRBV24-1
clone size: -
J gene: TRBJ2-1
D gene: TRBD2

CDR3 protein: CASSLQGTGTGELFF
CDR3 DNA: TGTGCCAGCAGCCTACAGGGGACGGGCACCGGGGAGCTGTTTTTT
V gene: TRBV7-9
clone size: -
J gene: TRBJ2-2
D gene: TRBD1

CDR3 protein: CASSFTGDAGNTIYF
CDR3 DNA: TGTGCCAGCTCATTCACAGGGGACGCTGGAAACACCATATATTTT
V gene: TRBV18
clone size: -
J gene: TRBJ1-3
D gene: TRBD1

CDR3 protein: CAWNPTAAGNTIYF
CDR3 DNA: TGTGCCTGGAACCCTACGGCAGCTGGAAACACCATATATTTT
V gene: TRBV30
clone size: -
J gene: TRBJ1-3
D gene: -

CDR3 protein: CASSSWTGRYQETQYF
CDR3 DNA: TGTGCCAGCAGCTCCTGGACAGGGAGGTATCAGGAGACCCAGTACTTC
V gene: TRBV5-8
clone size: -
J gene: TRBJ2-5
D gene: TRBD1

CDR3 protein: CASSLDRVGTEAFF
CDR3 DNA: TGTGCCAGCAGTCTGGACAGGGTGGGCACTGAAGCTTTCTTT
V gene: TRBV27
clone size: -
J gene: TRBJ1-1
D gene: TRBD1

CDR3 protein: CASSTGPTGNTIYF
CDR3 DNA: TGTGCCAGCAGCACAGGCCCCACTGGAAACACCATATATTTT
V gene: TRBV6-6
clone size: -
J gene: TRBJ1-3
D gene: -

CDR3 protein: CASSVVSATETQYF
CDR3 DNA: TGTGCCAGCAGCGTAGTATCAGCGACTGAGACCCAGTACTTC
V gene: TRBV9
clone size: -
J gene: TRBJ2-5
D gene: -

CDR3 protein: CASGTGVSSSYNEQFF
CDR3 DNA: TGTGCTAGTGGCACGGGGGTCTCGAGCTCCTACAATGAGCAGTTCTTC
V gene: TRBV12-5
clone size: -
J gene: TRBJ2-1
D gene: -

CDR3 protein: CASSTSGGLNTGELFF
CDR3 DNA: TGTGCCAGCAGTACTTCAGGGGGCTTGAACACCGGGGAGCTGTTTTTT
V gene: TRBV6-6
clone size: -
J gene: TRBJ2-2
D gene: TRBD1

CDR3 protein: CASSFRVGAYTF
CDR3 DNA: TGCGCCAGCAGCTTCAGGGTTGGGGCCTACACCTTC
V gene: TRBV5-1
clone size: -
J gene: TRBJ1-2
D gene: -

CDR3 protein: CASSGGPLGGYTF
CDR3 DNA: TGTGCCAGTAGTGGGGGTCCGTTGGGTGGCTACACCTTC
V gene: TRBV19
clone size: -
J gene: TRBJ1-2
D gene: -

CDR3 protein: CASSYTQETQYF
CDR3 DNA: TGTGCCAGCAGTTACACTCAAGAGACCCAGTACTTC
V gene: TRBV28
clone size: -
J gene: TRBJ2-5
D gene: -